This T cell receptor (beta chain) was recorded in a study of identifying expanded T cells in peripheral blood. During the collection period, no donor immune events like infections were recorded. Concerning this clone itself: Its antigen is not identified.

Study-level points and caveats: Differentially abundant clones: around 1.2 between replicates, about 15 at approximately 13 days, roughly 18 at four. Across healthy donors, higher total template counts meant significantly greater two-week count variance.

Some clones are missing from TCRdb's copy, which holds only in-frame ones; the method was immunoSEQ multiplex PCR. The sample shows tens of thousands of clones, 80% to 85% of them seen only once. With 1 base removed from V and 0 bases from J, the gap between germline ends came to 6 bases. CDR3 length: 14 amino acids. In germline, CDR1 is KGHSH, CDR2 LQKENI. The specimen was blood. The sequence derives from a person between 18 and 75 years old in good health. The chain combines TRBV18 with TRBJ1-1, with D unresolved. The CDR3 nucleotides are TGTGCCAGCTCACCACAAGCGGTGAACACTGAAGCTTTCTTT. It encodes CASSPQAVNTEAFF.